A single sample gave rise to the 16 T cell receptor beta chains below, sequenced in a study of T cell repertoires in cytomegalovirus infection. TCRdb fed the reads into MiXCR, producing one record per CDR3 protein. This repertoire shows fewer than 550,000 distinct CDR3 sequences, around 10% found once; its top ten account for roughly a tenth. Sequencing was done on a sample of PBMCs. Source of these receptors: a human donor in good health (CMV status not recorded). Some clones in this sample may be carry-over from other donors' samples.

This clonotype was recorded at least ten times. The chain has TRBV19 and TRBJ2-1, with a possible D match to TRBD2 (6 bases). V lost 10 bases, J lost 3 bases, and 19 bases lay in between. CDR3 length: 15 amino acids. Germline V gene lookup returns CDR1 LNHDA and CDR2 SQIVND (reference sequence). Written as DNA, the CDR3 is TGTGCCACCCGGGGCGGGGACCCGGTCTACAATGAGCAGTTCTTC. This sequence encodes CATRGGDPVYNEQFF.

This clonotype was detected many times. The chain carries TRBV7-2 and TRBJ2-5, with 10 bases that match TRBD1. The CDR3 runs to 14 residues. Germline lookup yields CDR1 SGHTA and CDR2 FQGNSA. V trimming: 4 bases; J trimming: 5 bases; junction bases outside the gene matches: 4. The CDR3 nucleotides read TGTGCCAGCAGCTCCGACAGGGGGCCGGAGACCCAGTACTTC. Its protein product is CASSSDRGPETQYF.

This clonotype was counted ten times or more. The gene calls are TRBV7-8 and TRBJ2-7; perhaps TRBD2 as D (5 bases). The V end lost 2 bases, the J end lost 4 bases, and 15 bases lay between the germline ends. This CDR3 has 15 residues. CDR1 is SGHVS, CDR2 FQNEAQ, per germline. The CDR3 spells CASSLRSGMWYEQYF. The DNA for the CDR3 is TGTGCCAGCAGCTTACGGTCGGGGATGTGGTACGAGCAGTACTTC.

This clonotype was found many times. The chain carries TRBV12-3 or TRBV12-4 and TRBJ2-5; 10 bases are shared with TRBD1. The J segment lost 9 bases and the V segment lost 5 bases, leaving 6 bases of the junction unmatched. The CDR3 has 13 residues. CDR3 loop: CASSIRDRGAQYF. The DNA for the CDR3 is TGTGCCAGCAGTATCCGGGACAGGGGTGCCCAGTACTTC.

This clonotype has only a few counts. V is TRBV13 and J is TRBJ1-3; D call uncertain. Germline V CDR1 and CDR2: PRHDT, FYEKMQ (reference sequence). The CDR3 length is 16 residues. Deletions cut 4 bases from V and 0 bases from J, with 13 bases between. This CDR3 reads CASSSAVLGSGNTIYF. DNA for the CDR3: TGTGCCAGCAGCTCCGCCGTTCTGGGCTCTGGAAACACCATATATTTT.

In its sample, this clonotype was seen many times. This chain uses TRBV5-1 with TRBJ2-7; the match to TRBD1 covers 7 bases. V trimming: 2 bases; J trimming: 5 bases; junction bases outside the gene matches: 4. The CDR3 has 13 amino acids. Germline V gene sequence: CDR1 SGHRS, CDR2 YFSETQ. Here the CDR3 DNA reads TGCGCCAGCAGCTTCCCAGGGGGAAACGAGCAGTACTTC. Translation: CASSFPGGNEQYF.

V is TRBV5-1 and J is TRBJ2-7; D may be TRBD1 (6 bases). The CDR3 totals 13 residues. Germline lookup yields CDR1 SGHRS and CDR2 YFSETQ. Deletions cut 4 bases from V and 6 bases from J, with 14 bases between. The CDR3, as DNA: TGCGCCAGCAGCCCGACAGGTACTCGCGAGCAGTACTTC. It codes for CASSPTGTREQYF. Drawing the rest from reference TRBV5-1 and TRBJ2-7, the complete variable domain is KAGVTQTPRYLIKTRGQQVTLSCSPISGHRSVSWYQQTPGQGLQFLFEYFSETQRNKGNFPGRFSGRQFSNSRSEMNVSTLELGDSALYLCASSPTGTREQYFGPGTRLTVT.

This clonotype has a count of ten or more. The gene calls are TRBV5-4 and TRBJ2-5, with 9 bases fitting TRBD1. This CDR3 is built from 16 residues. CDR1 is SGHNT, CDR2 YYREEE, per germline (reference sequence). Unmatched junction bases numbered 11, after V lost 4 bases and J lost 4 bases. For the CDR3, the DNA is TGTGCCAGCAGCCTAAAACGGGAACAGGGGGCAGAGACCCAGTACTTC. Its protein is CASSLKREQGAETQYF.

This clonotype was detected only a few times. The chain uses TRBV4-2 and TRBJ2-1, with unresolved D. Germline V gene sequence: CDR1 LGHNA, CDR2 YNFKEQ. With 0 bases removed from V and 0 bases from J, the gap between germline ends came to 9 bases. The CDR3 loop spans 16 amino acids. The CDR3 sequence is CASSQDLQGSYNEQFF. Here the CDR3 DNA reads TGTGCCAGCAGCCAAGACCTACAAGGCTCCTACAATGAGCAGTTCTTC.

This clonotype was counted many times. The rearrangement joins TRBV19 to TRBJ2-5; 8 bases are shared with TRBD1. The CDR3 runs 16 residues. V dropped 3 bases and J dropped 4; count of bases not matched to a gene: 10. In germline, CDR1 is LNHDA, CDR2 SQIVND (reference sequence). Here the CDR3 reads CASSIGDRTEGETQYF. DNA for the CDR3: TGTGCCAGTAGTATTGGGGACAGGACGGAGGGAGAGACCCAGTACTTC.

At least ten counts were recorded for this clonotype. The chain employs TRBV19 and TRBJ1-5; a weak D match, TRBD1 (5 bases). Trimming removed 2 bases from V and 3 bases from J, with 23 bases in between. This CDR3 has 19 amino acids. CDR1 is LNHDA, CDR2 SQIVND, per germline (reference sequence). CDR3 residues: CASSIPPTRRRGFNQPQHF. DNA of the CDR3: TGTGCCAGTAGTATACCCCCGACTCGCCGGAGGGGTTTCAATCAGCCCCAGCATTTT.

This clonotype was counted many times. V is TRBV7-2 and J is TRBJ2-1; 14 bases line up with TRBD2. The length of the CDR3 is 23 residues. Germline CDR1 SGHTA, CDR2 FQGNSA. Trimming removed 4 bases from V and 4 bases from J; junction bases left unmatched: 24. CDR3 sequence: CASSSPHRPGTSGSGFMYNEQFF. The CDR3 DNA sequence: TGTGCCAGCAGCTCCCCCCACCGACCCGGGACTAGCGGGAGTGGGTTCATGTACAATGAGCAGTTCTTC.

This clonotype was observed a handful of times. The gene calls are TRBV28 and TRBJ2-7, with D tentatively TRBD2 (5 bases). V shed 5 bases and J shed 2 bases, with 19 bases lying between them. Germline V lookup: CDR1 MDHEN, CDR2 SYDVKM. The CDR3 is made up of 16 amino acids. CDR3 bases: TGTGCCAGCAGTACCCTAGCTGGCGGAAAGCCCTACGAGCAGTACTTC. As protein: CASSTLAGGKPYEQYF.

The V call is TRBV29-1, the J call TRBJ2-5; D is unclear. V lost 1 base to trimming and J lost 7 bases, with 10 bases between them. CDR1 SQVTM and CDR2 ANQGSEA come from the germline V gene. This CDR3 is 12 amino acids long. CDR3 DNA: TGCAGCGTTGAAGGTGGGCCTGGGACCCAGTACTTC. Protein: CSVEGGPGTQYF.

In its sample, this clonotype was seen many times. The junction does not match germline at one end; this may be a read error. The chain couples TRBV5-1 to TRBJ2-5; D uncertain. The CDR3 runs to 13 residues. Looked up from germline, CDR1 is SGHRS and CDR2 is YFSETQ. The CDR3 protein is CASSLGGQETQYF. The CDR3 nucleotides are TGTGCCAGCAGCTTAGGTGGCCAAGAGACCCAGTACTTC.

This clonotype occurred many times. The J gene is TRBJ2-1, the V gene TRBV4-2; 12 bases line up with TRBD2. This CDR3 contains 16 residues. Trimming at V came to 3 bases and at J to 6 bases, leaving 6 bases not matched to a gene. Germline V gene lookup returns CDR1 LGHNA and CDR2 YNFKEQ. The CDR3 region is CASSHPTSGSVNEQFF. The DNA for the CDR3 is TGTGCCAGCAGCCACCCGACTAGCGGGAGCGTCAATGAGCAGTTCTTC.